This entry features one T cell receptor beta chain sequence. This sample is part of a study of T cells in Graves' hyperthyroidism and ophthalmopathy. The CDR3 covers 15 residues. Germline values: CDR1 SGHAT, CDR2 FQNNGV. Trimming cost V 5 bases and J 2 bases, with 16 bases left between them. RNA transcripts provided the source from which TCR beta CDR3 regions were amplified. TCR CDR3 regions were first amplified by RT-PCR with HTBI primers. One entry per CDR3 protein, called by TCRdb with MiXCR from the multiplex PCR reads. Among approximately 510,000 distinct CDR3 sequences listed, over 35% were seen once.

This sequence joins TRBV11-2 and TRBJ2-7, with a tentative D call TRBD2 (6 bases). Material: peripheral blood or thyroid tissue (not recorded which). This TCR was recovered from an adult woman with Graves' disease, either hyperthyroidism or ophthalmopathy (not recorded which). The DNA of the CDR3 is TGTGCCAGCAGCCCACCCGGGACTGGAACCTACGAGCAGTACTTC. Translating gives CASSPPGTGTYEQYF.